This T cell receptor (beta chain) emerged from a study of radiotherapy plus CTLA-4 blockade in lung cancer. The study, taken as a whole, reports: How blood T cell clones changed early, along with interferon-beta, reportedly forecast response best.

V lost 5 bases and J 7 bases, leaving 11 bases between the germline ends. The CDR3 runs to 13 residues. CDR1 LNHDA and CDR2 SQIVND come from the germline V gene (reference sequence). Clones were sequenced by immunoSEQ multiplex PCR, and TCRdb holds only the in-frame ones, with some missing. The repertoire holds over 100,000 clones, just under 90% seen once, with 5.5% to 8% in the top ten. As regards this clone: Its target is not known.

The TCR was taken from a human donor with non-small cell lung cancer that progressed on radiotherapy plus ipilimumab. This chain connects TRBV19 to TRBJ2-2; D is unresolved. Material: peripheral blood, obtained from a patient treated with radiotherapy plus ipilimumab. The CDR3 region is CASSSPKGGELFF. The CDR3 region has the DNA TGTGCCAGTAGTTCCCCCAAGGGCGGGGAGCTGTTTTTT.